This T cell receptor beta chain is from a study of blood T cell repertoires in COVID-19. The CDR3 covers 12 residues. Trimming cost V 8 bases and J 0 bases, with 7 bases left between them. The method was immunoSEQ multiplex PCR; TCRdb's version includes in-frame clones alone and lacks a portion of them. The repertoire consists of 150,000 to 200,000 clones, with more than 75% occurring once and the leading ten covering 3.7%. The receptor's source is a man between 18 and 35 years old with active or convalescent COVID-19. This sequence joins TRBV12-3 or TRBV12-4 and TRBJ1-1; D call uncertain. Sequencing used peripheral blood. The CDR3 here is CASCEMNTEAFF. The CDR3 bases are TGTGCCAGCTGCGAGATGAACACTGAAGCTTTCTTT.